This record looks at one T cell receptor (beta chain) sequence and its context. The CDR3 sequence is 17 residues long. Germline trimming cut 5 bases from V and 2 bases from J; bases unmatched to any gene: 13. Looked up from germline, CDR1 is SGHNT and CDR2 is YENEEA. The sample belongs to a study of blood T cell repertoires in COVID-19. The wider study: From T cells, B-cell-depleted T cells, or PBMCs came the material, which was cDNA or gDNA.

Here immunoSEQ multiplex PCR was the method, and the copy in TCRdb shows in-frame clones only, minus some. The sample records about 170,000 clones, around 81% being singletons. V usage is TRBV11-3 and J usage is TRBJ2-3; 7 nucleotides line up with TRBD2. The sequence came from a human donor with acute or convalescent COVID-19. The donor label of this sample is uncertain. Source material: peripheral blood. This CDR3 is CASSARMGGDDTDTQYF. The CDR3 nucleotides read TGTGCCAGCAGCGCCAGGATGGGGGGGGACGACACAGATACGCAGTATTTT.